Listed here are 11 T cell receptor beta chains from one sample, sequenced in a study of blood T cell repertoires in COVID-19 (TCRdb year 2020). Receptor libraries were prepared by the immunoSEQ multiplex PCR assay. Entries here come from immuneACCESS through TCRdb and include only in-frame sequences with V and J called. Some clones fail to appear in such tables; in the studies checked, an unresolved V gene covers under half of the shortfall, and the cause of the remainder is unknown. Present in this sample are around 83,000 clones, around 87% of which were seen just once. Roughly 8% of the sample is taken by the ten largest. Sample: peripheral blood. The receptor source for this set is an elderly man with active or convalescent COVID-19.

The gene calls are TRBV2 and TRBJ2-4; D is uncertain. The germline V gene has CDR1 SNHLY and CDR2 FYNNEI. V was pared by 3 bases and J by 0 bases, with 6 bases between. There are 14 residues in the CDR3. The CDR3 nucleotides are TGTGCCAGCAGTGACCCGAGAGCCAAAAACATTCAGTACTTC. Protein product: CASSDPRAKNIQYF.

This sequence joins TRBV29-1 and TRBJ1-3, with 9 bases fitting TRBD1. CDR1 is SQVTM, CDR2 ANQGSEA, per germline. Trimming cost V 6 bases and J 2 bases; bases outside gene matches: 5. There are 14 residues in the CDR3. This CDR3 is CSVSTGGAGNTIYF. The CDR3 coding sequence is TGCAGCGTGAGCACAGGGGGCGCTGGAAACACCATATATTTT.

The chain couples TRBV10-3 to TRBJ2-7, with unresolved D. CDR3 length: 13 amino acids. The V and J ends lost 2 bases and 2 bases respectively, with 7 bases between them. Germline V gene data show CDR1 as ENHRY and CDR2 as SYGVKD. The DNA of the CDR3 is TGTGCCATCAGTGAGGGGCTTACCTACGAGCAGTACGTC. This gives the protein CAISEGLTYEQYV.

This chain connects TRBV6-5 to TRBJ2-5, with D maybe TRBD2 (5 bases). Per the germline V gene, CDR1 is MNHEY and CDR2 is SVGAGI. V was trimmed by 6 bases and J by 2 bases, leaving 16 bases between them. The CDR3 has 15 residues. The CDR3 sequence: CASRTVGVRQETQYF. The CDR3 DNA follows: TGTGCCAGCAGGACGGTCGGGGTTCGACAAGAGACCCAGTACTTC.

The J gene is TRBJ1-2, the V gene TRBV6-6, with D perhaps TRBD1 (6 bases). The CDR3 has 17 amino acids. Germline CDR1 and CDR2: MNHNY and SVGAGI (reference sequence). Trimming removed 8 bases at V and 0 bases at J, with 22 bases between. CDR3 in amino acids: CASRRILMDRTNYGYTF. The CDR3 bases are TGTGCCAGCCGTCGGATCCTAATGGACAGAACTAACTATGGCTACACCTTC.

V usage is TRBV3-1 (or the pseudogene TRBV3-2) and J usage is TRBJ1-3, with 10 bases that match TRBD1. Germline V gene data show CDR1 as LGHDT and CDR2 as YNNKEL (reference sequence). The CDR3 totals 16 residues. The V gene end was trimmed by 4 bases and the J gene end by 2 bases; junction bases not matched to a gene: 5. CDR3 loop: CASSLRGTGAGNTIYF. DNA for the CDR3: TGTGCCAGCAGCCTGAGGGGGACAGGGGCTGGAAACACCATATATTTT.

This CDR3 reads CATTGGWDTEAFF. The CDR3 bases are TGTGCCACCACAGGGGGCTGGGACACTGAAGCTTTCTTT. V gene TRBV19 combines with J gene TRBJ1-1; 9 bases align to TRBD1. Germline values: CDR1 LNHDA, CDR2 SQIVND (reference sequence). The V and J ends lost 10 bases and 3 bases, in that order; junction bases with no gene match: 6. The CDR3 runs 13 residues. Together with reference TRBV19 and TRBJ1-1, the CDR3 gives the full variable domain: DGGITQSPKYLFRKEGQNVTLSCEQNLNHDAMYWYRQDPGQGLRLIYYSQIVNDFQKGDIAEGYSVSREKKESFPLTVTSAQKNPTAFYLCATTGGWDTEAFFGQGTRLTVV.

The CDR3 DNA sequence: TGTGTTGGCCGGGACAGGGGGCGAGAAACCTATGGCTACACCTTC. Translation gives CVGRDRGRETYGYTF. The chain links TRBV2 to TRBJ1-2, with 12 positions matching TRBD1. Germline lookup yields CDR1 SNHLY and CDR2 FYNNEI. The CDR3 is 15 residues long.

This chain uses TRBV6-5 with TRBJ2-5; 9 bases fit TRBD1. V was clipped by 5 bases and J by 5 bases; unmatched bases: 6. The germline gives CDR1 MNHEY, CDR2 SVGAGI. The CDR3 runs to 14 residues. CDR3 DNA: TGTGCCAGCAGTAAACAGGGGGCGCGGGAGACCCAGTACTTC. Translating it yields CASSKQGARETQYF.

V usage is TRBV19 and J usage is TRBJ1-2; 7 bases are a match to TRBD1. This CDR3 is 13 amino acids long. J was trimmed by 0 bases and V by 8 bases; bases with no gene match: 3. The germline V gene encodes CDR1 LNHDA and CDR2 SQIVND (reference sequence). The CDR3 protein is CASRDSPNYGYTF. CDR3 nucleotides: TGTGCCAGTCGGGACAGCCCTAACTATGGCTACACCTTC.

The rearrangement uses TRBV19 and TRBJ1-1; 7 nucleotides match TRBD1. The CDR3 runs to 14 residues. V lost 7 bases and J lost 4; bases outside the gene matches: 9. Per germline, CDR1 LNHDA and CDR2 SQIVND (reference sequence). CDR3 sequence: CASTSTGAATEAFF. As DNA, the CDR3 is TGTGCCAGTACCTCAACAGGGGCCGCCACTGAAGCTTTCTTT.